Below are 29 T cell receptor beta chains sequenced from a single sample in a study of brain T cells in children with intractable seizures. The method was immunoSEQ multiplex PCR; TCRdb's version includes in-frame clones alone and lacks a portion of them. The sample consists of 110,000 or so clones, 94% of them appearing once. The starting material was peripheral blood, obtained at surgery. These receptors were obtained from a boy in the first two years of life with hemimegalencephaly and intractable seizures.

This clone was counted a few times. This rearrangement joins TRBV4-2 to TRBJ2-2; TRBD1 might be the D (6 bases). CDR1 and CDR2 (germline): LGHNA, YNFKEQ. Trimming shortened V by 1 base and J by 5 bases, and 11 bases separated the two germline ends. The CDR3 has 15 residues. The CDR3 sequence: CASSQGDIVTGELFF. DNA for the CDR3: TGTGCCAGCAGCCAAGGGGACATAGTAACCGGGGAGCTGTTTTTT.

This clone was seen just once. The V call is TRBV4-1, the J call TRBJ2-4, with unresolved D. Germline CDR1 and CDR2: MGHRA and YSYEKL. The CDR3 length is 16 residues. Deletions cut 0 bases from V and 0 bases from J, with 9 bases between. The CDR3, as DNA: TGCGCCAGCAGCCAAGAAGGCGGCATAGCCAAAAACATTCAGTACTTC. The encoded protein is CASSQEGGIAKNIQYF.

The chain uses TRBV7-9 and TRBJ2-7; a possible D gene is TRBD2 (5 bases). CDR3 length: 12 residues. V lost 3 bases and J 7 bases, leaving 10 bases between the germline ends. Germline V gives CDR1 SEHNR, CDR2 FQNEAQ (reference sequence). In nucleotides, the CDR3 is TGTGCCAGCAGCTTCCCGAGGAGGGAGCAGTACTTC. Its translation: CASSFPRREQYF.

The V call is TRBV19, the J call TRBJ2-5; 12 bases fit TRBD2. The CDR3 consists of 16 residues. After removal of 5 bases from V and 1 base from J, the junction contained 5 bases not matched to a gene. The germline gives CDR1 LNHDA, CDR2 SQIVND (reference sequence). The CDR3 DNA sequence: TGTGCCAGTAGTTCCAGACTAGCGGGAGTCCAAGAGACCCAGTACTTC. Translated: CASSSRLAGVQETQYF.

The chain joins TRBV5-1 to TRBJ2-1; 8 bases agree with TRBD2. V trimming: 2 bases; J trimming: 6 bases; junction bases outside the gene matches: 10. Looked up from germline, CDR1 is SGHRS and CDR2 is YFSETQ. This CDR3 contains 16 residues. The CDR3 here is CASSFDPAGVSNEQFF. The CDR3 nucleotides read TGCGCCAGCAGCTTCGACCCAGCGGGAGTGTCCAATGAGCAGTTCTTC.

The chain combines TRBV5-6 with TRBJ2-2; 7 bases line up with TRBD2. The CDR3 loop spans 16 amino acids. CDR1 and CDR2 from the germline V gene are SGHDT and YYEEEE. The ends lost 4 bases at V and 3 bases at J; junction bases unmatched: 9. This CDR3 is CASSAGVSGDTGELFF. CDR3 nucleotide sequence: TGTGCCAGCAGCGCGGGAGTAAGTGGGGACACCGGGGAGCTGTTTTTT.

The chain links TRBV24-1 to TRBJ2-5; tentatively, D is TRBD2 (5 bases). Per the germline V gene, CDR1 is KGHDR and CDR2 is SFDVKD. The CDR3 runs 14 residues. Trimming took off 2 bases at V and 5 bases at J, with 11 bases between the two ends. The CDR3 protein is CATSDWNGGETQYF. The CDR3 DNA reads as TGTGCCACCAGTGATTGGAACGGCGGGGAGACCCAGTACTTC.

This clone was recorded once. This chain connects TRBV18 to TRBJ1-5; D uncertain. The V gene's germline CDR1 is KGHSH and CDR2 LQKENI. This CDR3 has 13 amino acids. V was cut by 2 bases and J by 7 bases, with 9 bases left in between. CDR3 bases: TGTGCCAGCTCACCATCCAGGAACCAGCCCCAGCATTTT. Amino acids: CASSPSRNQPQHF.

In the case of this clone: Other DNA sequences from this sample encode an identical CDR3 as well. The chain uses TRBV19 and TRBJ2-7; TRBD2 agrees at 8 bases. The germline gives CDR1 LNHDA, CDR2 SQIVND (reference sequence). V was clipped by 2 bases and J by 1 base; unmatched bases: 1. This CDR3 comprises 14 residues. The CDR3 region has the DNA TGTGCCAGTAGTATAACTAGCGGTTCCTACGAGCAGTACTTC. Its translation: CASSITSGSYEQYF.

The chain uses TRBV6-5 and TRBJ2-7; D is perhaps TRBD1 (5 bases). This CDR3 contains 12 residues. V was cut by 4 bases and J by 6 bases, with 10 bases left in between. Germline V gene sequence: CDR1 MNHEY, CDR2 SVGAGI. CDR3 coding DNA: TGTGCCAGCAGTTTCAGGGTGGGCGAGCAGTACTTC. Translating gives CASSFRVGEQYF.

The CDR3 loop reads CASSPLRGLQETQYF. CDR3 sequence (DNA): TGTGCCAGCTCACCATTAAGGGGACTCCAAGAGACCCAGTACTTC. This chain connects TRBV18 to TRBJ2-5, with D tentatively TRBD2 (6 bases). The CDR3 runs 15 residues. Germline CDR1 reads KGHSH; CDR2 reads LQKENI. Trimming took off 2 bases at V and 1 base at J, with 11 bases between the two ends.

Of note for this clone: The germline gene is not matched at one end of the junction; a read error may be the cause. The CDR3 protein is CSVGFRPREF. In nucleotides, the CDR3 is TGCAGCGTTGGTTTCAGGCCTCGGGAGTTC. The chain employs TRBV29-1 and TRBJ2-7, with D perhaps matching TRBD2 (6 bases). The CDR3 covers 10 residues. Germline V lookup: CDR1 SQVTM, CDR2 ANQGSEA.

The chain employs TRBV27 and TRBJ2-7; possibly TRBD2 for D (5 bases). The CDR3 has 15 amino acids. Germline lookup yields CDR1 MNHEY and CDR2 SMNVEV (reference sequence). Trimming stripped 11 bases from V and 1 base from J, with 21 bases between. The CDR3 DNA reads TGTGCCTGCAAACGGACGGGGATGGGGTCCTACGAGCAGTACTTC. Its protein product is CACKRTGMGSYEQYF.

The genes are TRBV19 and TRBJ1-1; the match to TRBD1 covers 8 bases. The CDR3 has 15 residues. V shed 3 bases, J shed 4 bases, and the junction held 7 bases outside the gene matches. Looked up from germline, CDR1 is LNHDA and CDR2 is SQIVND (reference sequence). In DNA, the CDR3 is TGTGCCAGTAGTATCCAGGGGGCGCATGGCACTGAAGCTTTCTTT. Residues: CASSIQGAHGTEAFF.

This clone was seen a single time. V and J are TRBV5-4 and TRBJ2-1, with D unclear. CDR1 is SGHNT and CDR2 is YYREEE in the germline V gene (reference sequence). The CDR3 is 13 residues long. V gave up 7 bases and J gave up 1 base, with 9 bases separating them. The CDR3 DNA follows: TGTGCCAGCGGGAACAGATCCTACAATGAGCAGTTCTTC. It yields the protein CASGNRSYNEQFF. Full variable domain (missing parts from reference TRBV5-4 and TRBJ2-1): ETGVTQSPTHLIKTRGQQVTLRCSSQSGHNTVSWYQQALGQGPQFIFQYYREEENGRGNFPPRFSGLQFPNYSSELNVNALELDDSALYLCASGNRSYNEQFFGPGTRLTVL.

This chain joins TRBV29-1 and TRBJ1-1; D perhaps matches TRBD1 (5 bases). This CDR3 comprises 15 residues. V was shortened by 6 bases and J by 5 bases, with 22 bases between the two germline ends. Germline V gene data show CDR1 as SQVTM and CDR2 as ANQGSEA. The CDR3, as DNA: TGCAGCGTCCCTGATAAACGAGGGACTGGGACTGAAGCTTTCTTT. Residues: CSVPDKRGTGTEAFF.

CDR3 residues: CASSSAPNVEKLFF. Here the CDR3 DNA reads TGTGCCAGCTCATCGGCCCCAAATGTCGAAAAACTGTTTTTT. V usage is TRBV6-5 and J usage is TRBJ1-4; D unclear. In germline, CDR1 is MNHEY, CDR2 SVGAGI. The CDR3 consists of 14 residues. V shed 8 bases and J shed 8 bases, with 18 bases lying between them.

The chain has TRBV7-9 and TRBJ2-7; 8 bases align to TRBD1. This CDR3 region has 19 residues. After removal of 4 bases from V and 2 bases from J, the junction contained 19 bases not matched to a gene. Germline V gene sequence: CDR1 SEHNR, CDR2 FQNEAQ (reference sequence). The CDR3 spells CASSSYGFTRDRRTYEQYF. CDR3 in DNA: TGTGCCAGCAGCTCTTACGGCTTTACCCGGGACAGGAGAACCTACGAGCAGTACTTC.

The genes are TRBV27 and TRBJ2-7, with 9 bases lining up with TRBD1. The germline V gene encodes CDR1 MNHEY and CDR2 SMNVEV (reference sequence). The length of the CDR3 is 17 residues. V lost 2 bases and J lost 4; bases outside the gene matches: 12. The CDR3 DNA reads TGTGCCAGCAGTTTAGGTATACCCGGGACAGGGTTTTACGAGCAGTACTTC. Translating gives CASSLGIPGTGFYEQYF.

This chain links TRBV10-3 with TRBJ1-1; maybe TRBD1 (5 bases). The germline gives CDR1 ENHRY, CDR2 SYGVKD. This CDR3 region has 12 residues. The V gene lost 6 bases and the J gene lost 1 base, with 6 bases spanning the gap. In nucleotides, the CDR3 is TGTGCCATCAGCCAGGGGAACACTGAAGCTTTCTTT. Residues: CAISQGNTEAFF.

The chain links TRBV7-8 to TRBJ2-2; 9 bases are shared with TRBD2. Germline trimming cut 1 base from V and 7 bases from J; bases unmatched to any gene: 7. Germline V gene sequence: CDR1 SGHVS, CDR2 FQNEAQ. The CDR3 sequence is 16 residues long. CDR3 DNA sequence: TGTGCCAGCAGCTTAGTAACGGCGGGAGGGCTCGGGGAGCTGTTTTTT. As protein: CASSLVTAGGLGELFF.

Concerning this clone itself: Other DNA sequences in this sample translate to the same CDR3. The J gene is TRBJ1-5, the V gene TRBV28; D possibly corresponds to TRBD1 (6 bases). The V end lost 3 bases, the J end lost 6 bases, and 9 bases lay between the germline ends. The CDR3 runs to 13 residues. Looked up from germline, CDR1 is MDHEN and CDR2 is SYDVKM. CDR3 protein: CASSLLGAQPQHF. The CDR3 DNA is TGTGCCAGCAGTTTGTTGGGGGCTCAGCCCCAGCATTTT.

This CDR3 is CASSVSGLADYNEQFF. The CDR3 DNA reads as TGTGCCAGCAGCGTATCTGGACTAGCGGACTACAATGAGCAGTTCTTC. J is TRBJ2-1 and V is TRBV9; TRBD2 agrees at 10 bases. The CDR3 is 16 residues long. Trimming removed 1 base from V and 3 bases from J; junction bases left unmatched: 4. Per the germline V gene, CDR1 is SGDLS and CDR2 is YYNGEE.

The chain has TRBV2 and TRBJ2-1; D gene uncertain. Trimming pared 5 bases from V and 5 bases from J, leaving 7 bases between. CDR1 SNHLY and CDR2 FYNNEI come from the germline V gene. CDR3 length: 12 residues. The CDR3 loop is CASSNDNNEQFF. In DNA, the CDR3 is TGTGCCAGCAGTAACGACAACAATGAGCAGTTCTTC. The full variable domain, rest sourced from reference TRBV2 and TRBJ2-1, is EPEVTQTPSHQVTQMGQEVILRCVPISNHLYFYWYRQILGQKVEFLVSFYNNEISEKSEIFDDQFSVERPDGSNFTLKIRSTKLEDSAMYFCASSNDNNEQFFGPGTRLTVL.

The chain couples TRBV18 to TRBJ1-1; 7 bases fit TRBD1. Germline V lookup: CDR1 KGHSH, CDR2 LQKENI. V lost 3 bases to trimming and J lost 8 bases; unmatched junction nucleotides: 3. This CDR3 is 12 amino acids long. CDR3 protein: CASSPQGEEAFF. The CDR3 DNA reads TGTGCCAGCTCACCTCAGGGGGAGGAAGCTTTCTTT.

This rearrangement joins TRBV21-1 to TRBJ2-3. TRBV21-1 is deemed a pseudogene. CDR3 size: 15 residues. The CDR3 sequence: CASSKTDRGDDTQYF. DNA of the CDR3: TGTGCCAGCAGCAAAACAGACAGAGGGGACGATACGCAGTATTTT.

This clone was seen just once. The chain is built from TRBV10-3 and TRBJ1-1, with D possibly being TRBD1 (5 bases). The CDR3 spans 15 residues. Germline CDR1 ENHRY, CDR2 SYGVKD. The ends were cut back, 1 base at V and 0 bases at J, with 9 bases in the middle. The DNA of the CDR3 is TGTGCCATCAGTGAGTGGGGGGGGATGAACACTGAAGCTTTCTTT. Encoded protein: CAISEWGGMNTEAFF.

CDR3 sequence: CASSSGTRNTGELFF. CDR3 coding DNA: TGTGCCAGCAGCTCCGGGACAAGGAACACCGGGGAGCTGTTTTTT. The J gene is TRBJ2-2, the V gene TRBV6-5, with a tentative D call TRBD1 (6 bases). Deletions cut 6 bases from V and 1 base from J, with 12 bases between. This CDR3 region has 15 residues. Germline V gene data show CDR1 as MNHEY and CDR2 as SVGAGI.

V usage is TRBV4-1 and J usage is TRBJ1-4, with no clear D. The germline V and J ends were trimmed by 1 base and 7 bases, with 10 bases remaining between them. CDR1 is MGHRA and CDR2 is YSYEKL in the germline V gene. The CDR3 has 14 residues. This chain's CDR3 is CASSQVVPFEKLFF. The CDR3 bases are TGCGCCAGCAGCCAAGTCGTTCCGTTTGAAAAACTGTTTTTT.